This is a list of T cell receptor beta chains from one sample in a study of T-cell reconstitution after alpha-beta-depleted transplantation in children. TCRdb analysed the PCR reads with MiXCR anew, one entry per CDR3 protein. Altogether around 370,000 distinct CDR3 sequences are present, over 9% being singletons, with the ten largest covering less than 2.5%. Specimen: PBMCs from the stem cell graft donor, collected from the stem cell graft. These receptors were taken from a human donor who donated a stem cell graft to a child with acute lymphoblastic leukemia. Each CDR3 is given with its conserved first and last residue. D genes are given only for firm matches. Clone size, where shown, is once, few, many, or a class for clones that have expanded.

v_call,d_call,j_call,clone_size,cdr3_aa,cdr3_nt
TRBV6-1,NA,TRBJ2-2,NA,CASTLGYANTGELFF,TGTGCCAGCACATTGGGGTACGCGAACACCGGGGAGCTGTTTTTT
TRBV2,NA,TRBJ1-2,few,CASMGEGTVRYGYTF,TGTGCCAGCATGGGAGAAGGGACGGTCCGCTATGGCTACACCTTC
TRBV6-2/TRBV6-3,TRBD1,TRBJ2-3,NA,CASRGDSSTDTQYF,TGTGCCAGCAGGGGGGACAGCAGCACAGATACGCAGTATTTT
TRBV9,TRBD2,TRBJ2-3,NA,CASSGSGKITDTQYF,TGTGCCAGCAGCGGTAGCGGGAAAATCACAGATACGCAGTATTTT
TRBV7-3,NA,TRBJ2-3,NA,CASSKTRGPLTSTDTQYF,TGTGCCAGCAGCAAGACTAGGGGACCCTTAACTAGCACAGATACGCAGTATTTT
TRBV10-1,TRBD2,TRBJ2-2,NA,CASSLRAGGNTGELFF,TGCGCCAGCAGTCTCCGAGCGGGAGGGAACACCGGGGAGCTGTTTTTT
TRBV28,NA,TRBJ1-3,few,CASREYSGNTIYF,TGTGCCAGCAGAGAGTATTCTGGAAACACCATATATTTT
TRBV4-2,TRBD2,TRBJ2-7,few,CASSQDPSGDTYEQYF,TGTGCCAGCAGCCAAGACCCTAGCGGGGACACCTACGAGCAGTACTTC
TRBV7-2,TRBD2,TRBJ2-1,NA,CASSTTLGLGGGDEQFF,TGTGCCAGCAGCACCACACTGGGACTAGGGGGTGGGGATGAGCAGTTCTTC
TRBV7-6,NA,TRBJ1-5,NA,CASGLVSRAGLDQPQHF,TGTGCCAGCGGCTTAGTCTCCAGGGCCGGTCTGGATCAGCCCCAGCATTTT
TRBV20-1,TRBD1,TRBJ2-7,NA,CSGQVFGSYEQYF,TGCAGCGGACAGGTCTTCGGGTCCTACGAGCAGTACTTC
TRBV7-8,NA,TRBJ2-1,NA,CASSLYSGNHNHNEQFF,TGTGCCAGCAGCTTATATAGCGGTAACCACAACCACAATGAGCAGTTCTTC
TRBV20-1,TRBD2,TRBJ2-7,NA,CSAPLAGNYEQYF,TGCAGTGCGCCACTAGCGGGAAACTACGAGCAGTACTTC
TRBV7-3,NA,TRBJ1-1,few,CASSPVLGQIENTEAFF,TGTGCCAGCAGCCCCGTCCTCGGACAGATTGAGAACACTGAAGCTTTCTTT
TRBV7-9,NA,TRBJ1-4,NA,CASSVESGLNEKLFF,TGTGCCAGCAGTGTAGAGTCAGGATTGAATGAAAAACTGTTTTTT
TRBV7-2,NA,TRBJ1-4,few,CASSQGFAGEKLFF,TGTGCCAGCAGCCAGGGGTTTGCGGGTGAAAAACTGTTTTTT
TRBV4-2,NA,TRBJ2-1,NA,CASSQVGGPSYNEQFF,TGTGCCAGCAGCCAAGTGGGGGGGCCCAGTTACAATGAGCAGTTCTTC
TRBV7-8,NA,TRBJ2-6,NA,CASSEGGPNVLTF,TGTGCCAGCTCGGAAGGGGGACCCAACGTCCTGACTTTC
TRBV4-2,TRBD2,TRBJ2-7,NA,CASSQDGLAGDEQYF,TGTGCCAGCAGCCAAGATGGACTAGCGGGAGACGAGCAGTACTTC
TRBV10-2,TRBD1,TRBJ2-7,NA,CASSEPTGDEQYF,TGCGCCAGCAGTGAGCCTACAGGGGACGAGCAGTACTTC
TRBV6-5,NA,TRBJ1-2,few,CASSYSHAYGYTF,TGTGCCAGCAGTTACTCACACGCCTATGGCTACACCTTC
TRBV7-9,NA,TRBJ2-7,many,CASSPRLGARDEQYF,TGTGCCAGCAGCCCCAGGCTGGGGGCAAGAGACGAGCAGTACTTC
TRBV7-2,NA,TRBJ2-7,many,CASSRDKSSYEQYF,TGTGCCAGCAGCCGGGACAAGAGCTCCTACGAGCAGTACTTC
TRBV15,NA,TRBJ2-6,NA,CATSMTMSSGANVLTF,TGTGCCACCAGCATGACGATGAGCTCTGGGGCCAACGTCCTGACTTTC
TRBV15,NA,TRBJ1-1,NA,CATSETRNTEAFF,TGTGCCACCAGCGAAACGAGGAACACTGAAGCTTTCTTT
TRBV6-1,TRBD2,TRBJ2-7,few,CASREAGAYEQYF,TGTGCCTCCCGTGAAGCGGGAGCCTACGAGCAGTACTTC
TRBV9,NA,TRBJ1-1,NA,CASSPRIHTEAFF,TGTGCCAGCAGCCCCCGGATACACACTGAAGCTTTCTTT
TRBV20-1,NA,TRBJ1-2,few,CSARTSIYYGYTF,TGCAGTGCTAGAACCTCAATCTACTATGGCTACACCTTC
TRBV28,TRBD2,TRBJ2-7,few,CASSPRGGADEQYF,TGTGCCAGCAGCCCCCGGGGAGGGGCGGACGAGCAGTACTTC
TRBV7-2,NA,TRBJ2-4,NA,CASRSHRRAAKNIQYF,TGTGCCAGCAGATCCCACCGCCGGGCGGCGAAAAACATTCAGTACTTC
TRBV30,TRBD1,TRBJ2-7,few,CAWTVTGYEQYF,TGTGCCTGGACTGTGACAGGGTACGAGCAGTACTTC
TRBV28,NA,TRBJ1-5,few,CASSQIPQGSNQPQHF,TGTGCCAGCAGCCAAATACCCCAGGGTAGCAATCAGCCCCAGCATTTT
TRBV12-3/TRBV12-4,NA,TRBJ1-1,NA,CASSPTGTFNTEAFF,TGTGCCAGCAGCCCTACCGGGACATTCAACACTGAAGCTTTCTTT
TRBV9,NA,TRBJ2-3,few,CASSALLGQGDTQYF,TGTGCCAGCAGCGCCCTCCTTGGACAAGGAGATACGCAGTATTTT
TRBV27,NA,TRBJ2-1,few,CASSPQSSYNEQFF,TGTGCCAGCAGCCCCCAGAGCTCCTACAATGAGCAGTTCTTC
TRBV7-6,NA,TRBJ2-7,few,CASSFRISSYEQYF,TGTGCCAGCAGCTTTCGGATTAGCTCCTACGAGCAGTACTTC
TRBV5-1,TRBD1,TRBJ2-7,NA,CASSPGTGIYEQYF,TGCGCCAGCAGCCCCGGGACAGGGATTTACGAGCAGTACTTC